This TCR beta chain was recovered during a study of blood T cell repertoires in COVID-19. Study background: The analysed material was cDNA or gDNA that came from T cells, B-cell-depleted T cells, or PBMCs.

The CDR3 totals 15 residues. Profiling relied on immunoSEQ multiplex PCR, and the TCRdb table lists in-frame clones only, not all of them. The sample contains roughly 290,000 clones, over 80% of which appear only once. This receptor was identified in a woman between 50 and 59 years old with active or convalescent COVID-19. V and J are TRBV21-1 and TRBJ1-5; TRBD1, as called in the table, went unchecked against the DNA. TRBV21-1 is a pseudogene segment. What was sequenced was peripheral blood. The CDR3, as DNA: TGTGCCAGCAGCCGACGACAGGGTAGCAATCAGCCCCAGCATTTT. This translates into CASSRRQGSNQPQHF.